The sequence of this T cell receptor beta chain was determined in a study of shared clonotypes between healthy human individuals. Naive CD8 isolation took CD45RO-negative cells positively selected for CCR7 and excluded terminally differentiated effector memory CD45RA+ cells. This table comes from immunoSEQ multiplex PCR, and its TCRdb copy is limited to in-frame clones, with some not included. Of 2 million to 2.5 million clones in the sample, about 93% were seen once. Remarks on this clone: A read error may account for a junction end that differs from germline.

The sequence derives from a man aged 18 to 35 in good health. Some clones in this sample may be carry-over from other donors' samples. Input material: naive CD8+ T cells from PBMCs.

The CDR3 region is CASSYSEGHQPQHF. The CDR3 region has the DNA TGTGCCAGTAGTTACTCCGAGGGGCATCAGCCCCAGCATTTT. This sequence joins TRBV6-5 and TRBJ1-5, with D possibly being TRBD1 (5 bases). The germline gives CDR1 MNHEY, CDR2 SVGAGI. The CDR3 is 14 residues long.